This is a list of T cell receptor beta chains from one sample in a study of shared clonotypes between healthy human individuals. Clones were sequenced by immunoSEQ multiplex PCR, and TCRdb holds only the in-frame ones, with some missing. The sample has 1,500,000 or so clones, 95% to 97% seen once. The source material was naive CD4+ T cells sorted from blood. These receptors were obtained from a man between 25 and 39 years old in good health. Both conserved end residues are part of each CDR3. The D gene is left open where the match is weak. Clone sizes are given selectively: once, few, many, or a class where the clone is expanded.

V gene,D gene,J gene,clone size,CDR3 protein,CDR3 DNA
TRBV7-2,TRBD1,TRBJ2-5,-,CASSSRQGVETQYF,TGTGCCAGCAGCTCGCGACAGGGGGTGGAGACCCAGTACTTC
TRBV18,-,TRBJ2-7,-,CASSPLTGEQYF,TGTGCCAGCTCACCACTTACAGGGGAGCAGTACTTC
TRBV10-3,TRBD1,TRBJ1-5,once,CAISGGTGDQPQHF,TGTGCCATCAGTGGTGGGACAGGGGATCAGCCCCAGCATTTT
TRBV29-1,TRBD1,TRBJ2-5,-,CSVAGTAQETQYF,TGCAGCGTAGCCGGGACAGCCCAAGAGACCCAGTACTTC
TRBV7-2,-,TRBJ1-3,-,CASSLRVQRPSGNTIYF,TGTGCCAGCAGCTTAAGAGTCCAGCGTCCCTCTGGAAACACCATATATTTT
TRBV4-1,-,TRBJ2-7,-,CASSHEVTTNARYEQYF,TGCGCCAGCAGCCACGAGGTAACGACTAATGCCAGATACGAGCAGTACTTC
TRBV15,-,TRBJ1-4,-,CATSSQGVQGGNEKLFF,TGTGCCACCAGCAGCCAGGGTGTTCAAGGGGGTAATGAAAAACTGTTTTTT
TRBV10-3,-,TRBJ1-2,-,CAISADINLFYGYTF,TGTGCCATCAGTGCGGACATAAATCTTTTCTATGGCTACACCTTC
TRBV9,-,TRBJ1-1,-,CASSVVPQQGGEAFF,TGTGCCAGCAGCGTAGTGCCCCAGCAGGGAGGCGAAGCTTTCTTT
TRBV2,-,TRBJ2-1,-,CAGRLVNEQFF,TGTGCCGGCCGACTAGTGAATGAGCAGTTCTTC
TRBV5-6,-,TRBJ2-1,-,CASSLNFKGQGSYNEQFF,TGTGCCAGCAGCTTGAATTTCAAGGGCCAGGGCTCCTACAATGAGCAGTTCTTC
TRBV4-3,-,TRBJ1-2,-,CASSQGDPGGLYGYTF,TGCGCCAGCAGCCAAGGGGACCCCGGCGGCCTCTATGGCTACACCTTC
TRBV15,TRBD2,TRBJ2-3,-,CATSSPGETSGNTQYF,TGTGCCACCAGCAGTCCTGGGGAGACTAGCGGGAATACGCAGTATTTT
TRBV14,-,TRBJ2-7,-,CASSQDFNRLPYEQYF,TGTGCCAGCAGCCAAGATTTCAATCGCCTTCCCTACGAGCAGTACTTC
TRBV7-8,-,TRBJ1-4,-,CASSLTVTFNEKLFF,TGTGCCAGCAGCTTGACTGTCACCTTTAATGAAAAACTGTTTTTT
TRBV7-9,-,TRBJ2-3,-,CASEFRANTDTQYF,TGTGCCAGTGAATTCAGAGCCAACACAGATACGCAGTATTTT
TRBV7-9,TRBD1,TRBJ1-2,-,CASSLEGQERNYGYTF,TGTGCCAGCAGCTTAGAGGGACAGGAGAGGAACTATGGCTACACCTTC
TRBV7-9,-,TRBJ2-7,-,CASSLVPNYEQYF,TGTGCCAGCAGCTTAGTCCCAAACTACGAGCAGTACTTC
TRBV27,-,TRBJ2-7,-,CASSLGASSYEQYF,TGTGCCAGCAGTTTGGGAGCGAGCTCCTACGAGCAGTACTTC
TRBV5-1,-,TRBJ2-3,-,CASRLGVGSTDTQYF,TGCGCCAGCAGACTGGGGGTAGGGAGCACAGATACGCAGTATTTT
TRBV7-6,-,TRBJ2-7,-,CASSLSVGYYEQYF,TGTGCCAGCAGCCTGTCCGTGGGCTACTACGAGCAGTACTTC
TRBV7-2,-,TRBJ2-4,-,CASSLDATWDIQYF,TGTGCCAGCAGCTTAGACGCTACATGGGACATTCAGTACTTC
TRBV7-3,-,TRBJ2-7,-,CASSLEMTGGEQYF,TGTGCCAGCAGCTTAGAGATGACTGGGGGCGAGCAGTACTTC
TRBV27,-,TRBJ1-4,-,CASSLDLGESEKLFF,TGTGCCAGCAGTTTAGATCTGGGTGAGAGTGAAAAACTGTTTTTT
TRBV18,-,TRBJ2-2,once,CASSAGRANTGELFF,TGTGCCAGCTCAGCGGGACGGGCGAACACCGGGGAGCTGTTTTTT
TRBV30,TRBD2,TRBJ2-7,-,CAWRRTSHSYEQYF,TGTGCCTGGAGGCGGACTAGTCACTCCTACGAGCAGTACTTC
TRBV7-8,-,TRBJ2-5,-,CASSLGPRETQYF,TGTGCCAGCAGCTTAGGCCCGAGAGAGACCCAGTACTTC
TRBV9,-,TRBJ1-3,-,CASSADGSSGNTIYF,TGTGCCAGCAGCGCGGACGGCAGCTCTGGAAACACCATATATTTT
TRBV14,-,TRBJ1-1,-,CASSQVIGHEAFF,TGTGCCAGCAGCCAAGTAATCGGGCATGAAGCTTTCTTT
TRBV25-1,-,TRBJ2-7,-,CASSGVYEQYF,TGTGCCAGCAGTGGGGTTTACGAGCAGTACTTC
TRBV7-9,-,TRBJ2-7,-,CASSLGWGANYEQYF,TGTGCCAGCAGCTTGGGGTGGGGGGCCAACTACGAGCAGTACTTC
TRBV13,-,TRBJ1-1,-,CASSLGVFVGAPTEAFF,TGTGCCAGCAGCTTAGGTGTCTTCGTGGGGGCGCCGACTGAAGCTTTCTTT
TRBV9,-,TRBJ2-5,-,CASSVVDSQETQYF,TGTGCCAGCAGCGTAGTTGACAGTCAAGAGACCCAGTACTTC
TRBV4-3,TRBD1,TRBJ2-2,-,CASSQEAVGTGLPTGELFF,TGCGCCAGCAGCCAAGAGGCAGTAGGGACAGGGCTGCCGACCGGGGAGCTGTTTTTT
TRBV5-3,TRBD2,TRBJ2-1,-,CARSLGLAPLENEQFF,TGTGCCAGAAGCCTAGGACTAGCACCTCTCGAGAATGAGCAGTTCTTC
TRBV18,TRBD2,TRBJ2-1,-,CASSPGLALGHEQFF,TGTGCCAGCTCACCGGGACTAGCGTTGGGTCATGAGCAGTTCTTC
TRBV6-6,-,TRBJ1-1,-,CASSRRAKSTEAFF,TGTGCCAGCAGTAGACGGGCCAAAAGCACTGAAGCTTTCTTT
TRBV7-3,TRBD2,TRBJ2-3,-,CASSSGLAGTDTQYF,TGTGCCAGCAGCTCAGGACTAGCGGGCACAGATACGCAGTATTTT
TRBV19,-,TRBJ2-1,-,CASSIRAVYNEQFF,TGTGCCAGTAGTATAAGAGCGGTATACAATGAGCAGTTCTTC
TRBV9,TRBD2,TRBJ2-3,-,CASSVASGTSTDTQYF,TGTGCCAGCAGCGTGGCTAGCGGCACTAGCACAGATACGCAGTATTTT
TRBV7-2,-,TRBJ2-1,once,CASSLASGRHNEQFF,TGTGCCAGCAGCTTAGCTAGCGGCCGACACAATGAGCAGTTCTTC
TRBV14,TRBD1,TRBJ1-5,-,CASRRGHNRTLNQPQHF,TGTGCCAGCAGGAGGGGGCACAACCGGACCCTCAATCAGCCCCAGCATTTT
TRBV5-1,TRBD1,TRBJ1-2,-,CASSLPRDRGTVSGYTF,TGCGCCAGCAGCCTTCCCCGGGACAGGGGGACCGTTTCTGGCTACACCTTC
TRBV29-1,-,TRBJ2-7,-,CSVETRGPNYEQYF,TGCAGCGTTGAAACCCGGGGACCAAACTACGAGCAGTACTTC
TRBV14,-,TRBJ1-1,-,CASSQSPRGGQTFF,TGTGCCAGCAGCCAATCCCCTCGCGGGGGGCAAACTTTCTTT
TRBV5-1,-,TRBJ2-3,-,CASSLELSKGWDTQYF,TGCGCCAGCAGCTTGGAACTCTCGAAAGGGTGGGATACGCAGTATTTT
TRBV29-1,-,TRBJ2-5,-,CSASFQYQETQYF,TGCAGCGCCTCCTTCCAATACCAAGAGACCCAGTACTTC
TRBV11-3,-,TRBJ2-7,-,CASSLKDRAYEQYF,TGTGCCAGCAGCTTAAAGGACAGAGCCTACGAGCAGTACTTC
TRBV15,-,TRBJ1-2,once,CATSRGHREGLNYGYTF,TGTGCCACCAGCAGAGGGCACAGGGAGGGATTAAACTATGGCTACACCTTC
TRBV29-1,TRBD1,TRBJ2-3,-,CSASIGQGGDTQYF,TGCAGCGCGTCTATCGGACAGGGGGGGGATACGCAGTATTTT
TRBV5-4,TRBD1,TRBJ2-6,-,CASSPQGAGANVLTF,TGTGCCAGCAGCCCACAGGGGGCTGGGGCCAACGTCCTGACTTTC
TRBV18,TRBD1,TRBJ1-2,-,CASSPGQGYGYTF,TGTGCCAGCTCACCAGGACAGGGCTATGGCTACACCTTC